The present TCR beta chain was sequenced within a study of CD8 T cells in Susac syndrome. This clonotype was picked up one time. This CDR3 is built from 16 residues. V dropped 6 bases and J dropped 0 bases, with 16 bases sitting between them. Germline CDR1 SGHRS, CDR2 YFSETQ. With random hexamers, about 0.5 to 1 ug RNA was reverse transcribed. TCRdb independently ran MiXCR on the immunoSEQ multiplex PCR reads; one entry per CDR3 protein. The profile covers under 150,000 distinct CDR3 sequences, with approximately 95% appearing a single time and 0.13% to 0.15% taken by the ten largest. This chain connects TRBV5-1 to TRBJ2-1; D tentatively fits TRBD1 or TRBD2 (6 bases each). This TCR was recovered from a human donor with Susac syndrome. Source material: CD4+ T cells from PBMCs. The CDR3 reads CASKPYGGHSYNEQFF. CDR3 nucleotides: TGCGCCAGCAAACCCTACGGGGGACACTCCTACAATGAGCAGTTCTTC. Full variable domain (outside the CDR3, taken from reference TRBV5-1 and TRBJ2-1): KAGVTQTPRYLIKTRGQQVTLSCSPISGHRSVSWYQQTPGQGLQFLFEYFSETQRNKGNFPGRFSGRQFSNSRSEMNVSTLELGDSALYLCASKPYGGHSYNEQFFGPGTRLTVL.